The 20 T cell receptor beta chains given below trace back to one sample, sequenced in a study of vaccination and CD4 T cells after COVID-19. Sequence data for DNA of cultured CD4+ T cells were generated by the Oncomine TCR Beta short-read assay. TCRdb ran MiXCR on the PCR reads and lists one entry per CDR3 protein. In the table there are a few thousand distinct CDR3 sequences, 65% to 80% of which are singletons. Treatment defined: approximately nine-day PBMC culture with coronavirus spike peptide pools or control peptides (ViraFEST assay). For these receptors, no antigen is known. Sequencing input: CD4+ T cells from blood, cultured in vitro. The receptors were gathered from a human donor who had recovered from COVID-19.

CDR3 DNA sequence: TGTGCCAGCAGCTTCAGGGGAGAGAGAGGCACAGATACGCAGTATTTT. Its protein is CASSFRGERGTDTQYF. The rearrangement uses TRBV7-3 and TRBJ2-3, with D possibly being TRBD1 (6 bases). The CDR3 runs to 16 residues. V was clipped by 3 bases and J by 1 base, with 14 bases between them. Germline assignment: CDR1 SGHTA and CDR2 FQGTGA. Full variable domain (missing parts from reference TRBV7-3 and TRBJ2-3): GAGVSQTPSNKVTEKGKYVELRCDPISGHTALYWYRQSLGQGPEFLIYFQGTGAADDSGLPNDRFFAVRPEGSVSTLKIQRTERGDSAVYLCASSFRGERGTDTQYFGPGTRLTVL.

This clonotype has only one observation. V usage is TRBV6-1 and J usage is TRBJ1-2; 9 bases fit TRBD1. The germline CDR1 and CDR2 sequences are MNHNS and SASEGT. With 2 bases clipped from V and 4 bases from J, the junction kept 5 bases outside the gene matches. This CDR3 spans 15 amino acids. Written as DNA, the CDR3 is TGTGCCAGCAGTGAACCATGGGGACAGGGCTATGGCTACACCTTC. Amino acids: CASSEPWGQGYGYTF.

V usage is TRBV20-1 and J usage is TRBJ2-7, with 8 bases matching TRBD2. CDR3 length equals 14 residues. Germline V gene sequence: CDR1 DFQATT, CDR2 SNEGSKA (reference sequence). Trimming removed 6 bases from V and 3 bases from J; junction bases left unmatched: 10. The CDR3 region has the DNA TGCAGTGCCCCCGGGGTAGCGGGACACTACGAGCAGTACTTC. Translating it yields CSAPGVAGHYEQYF.

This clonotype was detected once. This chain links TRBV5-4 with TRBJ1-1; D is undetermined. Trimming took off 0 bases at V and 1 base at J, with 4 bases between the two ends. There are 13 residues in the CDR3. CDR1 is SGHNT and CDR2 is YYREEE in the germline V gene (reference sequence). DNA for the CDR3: TGTGCCAGCAGCTTGGGGGGGAACACTGAAGCTTTCTTT. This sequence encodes CASSLGGNTEAFF.

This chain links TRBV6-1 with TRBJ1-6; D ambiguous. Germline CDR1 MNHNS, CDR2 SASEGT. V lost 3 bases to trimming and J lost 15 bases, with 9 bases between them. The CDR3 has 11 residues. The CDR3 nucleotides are TGTGCCAGCAGTGACAGTCGGGACCTCCACTTT. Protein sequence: CASSDSRDLHF.

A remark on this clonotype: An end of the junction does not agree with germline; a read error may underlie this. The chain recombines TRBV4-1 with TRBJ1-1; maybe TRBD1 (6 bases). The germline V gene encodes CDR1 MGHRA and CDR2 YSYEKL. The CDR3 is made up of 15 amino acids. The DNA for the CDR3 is TGCGCCGGCAGCCAACAGGGCGGTGCGAACACTGAAGCTTTCTTT. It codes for CAGSQQGGANTEAFF.

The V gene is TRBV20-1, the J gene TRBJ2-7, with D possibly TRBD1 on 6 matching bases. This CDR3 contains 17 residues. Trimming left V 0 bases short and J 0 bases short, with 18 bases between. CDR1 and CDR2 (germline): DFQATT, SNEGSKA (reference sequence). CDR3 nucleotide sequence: TGCAGTGCTAGAGATTCTTCTCCGGGGACATTCTCCTACGAGCAGTACTTC. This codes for CSARDSSPGTFSYEQYF.

The CDR3 protein is CSASGGAGDTQYF. CDR3 bases: TGCAGTGCTAGCGGGGGGGCCGGAGATACGCAGTATTTT. The chain links TRBV20-1 to TRBJ2-3; 8 bases are a match to TRBD2. J lost 5 bases, V lost 3 bases, and 4 bases had no gene match. The CDR3 contains 13 residues. CDR1 DFQATT and CDR2 SNEGSKA come from the germline V gene (reference sequence).

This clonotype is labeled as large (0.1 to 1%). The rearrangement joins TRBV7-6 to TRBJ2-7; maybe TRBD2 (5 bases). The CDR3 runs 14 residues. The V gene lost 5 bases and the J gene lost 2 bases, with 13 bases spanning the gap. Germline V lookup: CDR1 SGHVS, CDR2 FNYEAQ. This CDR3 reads CASSVQRNTYEQYF. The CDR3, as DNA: TGTGCCAGCAGCGTACAGCGGAATACCTACGAGCAGTACTTC.

The CDR3, as DNA: TGTGCCAGCAGCCCCGAGGGTAGCGCAAGCAATCAGCCCCAGCATTTT. Amino acids: CASSPEGSASNQPQHF. V usage is TRBV7-3 and J usage is TRBJ1-5; D gene uncertain. The V gene lost 5 bases and the J gene lost 1 base, with 15 bases spanning the gap. CDR1 SGHTA and CDR2 FQGTGA come from the germline V gene. The CDR3 has 16 amino acids.

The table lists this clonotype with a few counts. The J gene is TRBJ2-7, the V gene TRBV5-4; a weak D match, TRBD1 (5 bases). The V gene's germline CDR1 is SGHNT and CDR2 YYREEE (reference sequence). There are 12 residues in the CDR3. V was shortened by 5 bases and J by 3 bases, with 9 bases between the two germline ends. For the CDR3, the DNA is TGTGCCAGCAGTAAGCAGGGCTACGAGCAGTACTTC. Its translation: CASSKQGYEQYF.

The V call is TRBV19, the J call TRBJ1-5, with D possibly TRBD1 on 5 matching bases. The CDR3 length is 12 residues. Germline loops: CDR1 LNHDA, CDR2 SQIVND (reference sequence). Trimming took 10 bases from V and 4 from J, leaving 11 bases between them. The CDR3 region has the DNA TGTGCCACCCGGGGGGGAAATCAGCCCCAGCATTTT. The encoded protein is CATRGGNQPQHF.

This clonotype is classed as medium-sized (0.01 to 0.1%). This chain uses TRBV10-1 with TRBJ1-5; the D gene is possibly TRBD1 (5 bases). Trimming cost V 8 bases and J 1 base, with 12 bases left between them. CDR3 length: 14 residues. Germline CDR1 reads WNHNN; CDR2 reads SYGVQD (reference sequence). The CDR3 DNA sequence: TGCGCCAGCTACCCTTGGGGGAGCAATCAGCCCCAGCATTTT. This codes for CASYPWGSNQPQHF.

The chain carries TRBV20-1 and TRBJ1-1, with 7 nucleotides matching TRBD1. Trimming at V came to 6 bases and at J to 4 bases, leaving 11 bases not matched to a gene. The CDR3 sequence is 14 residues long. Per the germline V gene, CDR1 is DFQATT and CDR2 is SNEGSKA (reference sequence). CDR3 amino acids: CSAPHRGLVTEAFF. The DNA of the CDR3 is TGCAGTGCCCCCCATAGGGGGCTTGTCACTGAAGCTTTCTTT.

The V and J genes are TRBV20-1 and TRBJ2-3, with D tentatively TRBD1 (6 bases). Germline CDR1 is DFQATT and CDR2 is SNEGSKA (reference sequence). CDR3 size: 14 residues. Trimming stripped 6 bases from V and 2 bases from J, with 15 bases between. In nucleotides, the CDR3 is TGCAGTGCCGGCAGGACAGAGGTCACAGATACGCAGTATTTT. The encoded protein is CSAGRTEVTDTQYF.

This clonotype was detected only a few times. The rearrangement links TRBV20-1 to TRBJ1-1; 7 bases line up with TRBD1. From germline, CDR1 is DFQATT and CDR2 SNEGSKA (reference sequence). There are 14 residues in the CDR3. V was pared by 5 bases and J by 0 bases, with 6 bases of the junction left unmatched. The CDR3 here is CSAATGAMNTEAFF. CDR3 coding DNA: TGCAGTGCTGCTACAGGGGCGATGAACACTGAAGCTTTCTTT.

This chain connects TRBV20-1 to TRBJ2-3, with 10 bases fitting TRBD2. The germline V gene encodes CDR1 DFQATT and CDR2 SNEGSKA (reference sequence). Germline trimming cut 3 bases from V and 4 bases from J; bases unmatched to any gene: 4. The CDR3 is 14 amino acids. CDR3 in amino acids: CSASLSGGADTQYF. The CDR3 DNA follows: TGCAGTGCTAGCTTAAGCGGGGGGGCAGATACGCAGTATTTT.

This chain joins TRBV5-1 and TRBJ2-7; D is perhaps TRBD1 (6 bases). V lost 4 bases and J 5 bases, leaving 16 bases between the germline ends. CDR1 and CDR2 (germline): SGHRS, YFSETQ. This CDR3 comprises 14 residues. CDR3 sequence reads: CASSVTQGFDEQYF. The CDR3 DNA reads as TGCGCCAGCAGCGTGACACAGGGATTCGACGAGCAGTACTTC.

This CDR3 reads CASRGQGGGQPQHF. The CDR3 DNA reads TGTGCCAGCAGAGGACAGGGTGGCGGTCAGCCCCAGCATTTT. The chain uses TRBV28 and TRBJ1-5, with 8 nucleotides matching TRBD1. With 6 bases clipped from V and 6 bases from J, the junction kept 7 bases outside the gene matches. CDR1 MDHEN and CDR2 SYDVKM come from the germline V gene. This CDR3 is built from 14 residues.

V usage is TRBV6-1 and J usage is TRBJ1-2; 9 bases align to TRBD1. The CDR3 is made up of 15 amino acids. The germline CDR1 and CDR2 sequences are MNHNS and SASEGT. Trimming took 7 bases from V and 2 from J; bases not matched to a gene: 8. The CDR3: CASTKYGQGNYGYTF. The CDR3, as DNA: TGTGCCAGCACTAAATACGGACAGGGGAACTATGGCTACACCTTC.